The 27 T cell receptor beta chains given below trace back to one sample, sequenced in a study of blood T cells in healthy people across ages. The use of a sample-barcoded 5' primer and a J-beta primer mix characterized a second PCR of about 6 to 11 cycles. TCRdb reprocessed the 5' RACE reads via MiXCR and lists one record per CDR3 protein. The sample has over 1,500,000 distinct CDR3 sequences, less than 50% seen once. Sequencing was performed on blood. The receptor source for this set is a woman aged 40-49 years in good health.

A few counts support this clonotype. The CDR3 here is CASSPILRTGYNTQYF. CDR3 coding DNA: TGTGCCAGCTCACCTATACTCAGGACAGGCTATAATACGCAGTATTTT. This chain uses TRBV18 with TRBJ2-3, with 7 nucleotides matching TRBD1. The CDR3 has 16 amino acids. Per the germline V gene, CDR1 is KGHSH and CDR2 is LQKENI. Trimming removed 3 bases from V and 7 bases from J; junction bases left unmatched: 13. Combining the CDR3 with reference TRBV18 and TRBJ2-3 gives the whole variable domain NAGVMQNPRHLVRRRGQEARLRCSPMKGHSHVYWYRQLPEEGLKFMVYLQKENIIDESGMPKERFSAEFPKEGPSILRIQQVVRGDSAAYFCASSPILRTGYNTQYFGPGTRLTVL.

This clonotype was seen more than once but under ten times. J is TRBJ2-1 and V is TRBV7-8; 8 nucleotides agree with TRBD2. The V and J ends lost 4 bases and 4 bases, in that order; junction bases with no gene match: 12. Germline lookup yields CDR1 SGHVS and CDR2 FQNEAQ. The CDR3 runs 17 residues. The CDR3 here is CASSSRPFSGEYNEQFF. The CDR3 nucleotides are TGTGCCAGCAGCTCCCGCCCTTTTAGCGGGGAGTACAATGAGCAGTTCTTC.

Written as DNA, the CDR3 is TGTGCCAGCAGTTTCCATCAATCTCAGGGGAGACCTACCTACGAGCAGTACTTC. It specifies CASSFHQSQGRPTYEQYF. The chain has TRBV27 and TRBJ2-7; maybe TRBD1 (6 bases). This CDR3 comprises 18 residues. The germline CDR1 and CDR2 sequences are MNHEY and SMNVEV (reference sequence). Trimming shortened V by 3 bases and J by 2 bases, and 23 bases separated the two germline ends.

The chain combines TRBV7-2 with TRBJ2-7, with a tentative D call TRBD1 (7 bases). Trimming took off 0 bases at V and 3 bases at J, with 15 bases between the two ends. CDR3 length: 16 residues. Germline CDR1 and CDR2: SGHTA and FQGNSA. The CDR3 loop is CASSLAARQGGYEQYF. The CDR3 DNA reads TGTGCCAGCAGCTTAGCGGCTCGGCAGGGGGGCTACGAGCAGTACTTC.

The rearrangement uses TRBV29-1 and TRBJ2-1; 8 bases are a match to TRBD2. Unmatched junction bases numbered 10, after V lost 8 bases and J lost 7 bases. Germline V lookup: CDR1 SQVTM, CDR2 ANQGSEA. The CDR3 loop spans 13 amino acids. As DNA, the CDR3 is TGCAGCATTCAAGCGGGGGTCTTGAATGAGCAGTTCTTC. Amino acids: CSIQAGVLNEQFF.

As concerns this clonotype: At one end the junction does not follow the germline gene, possibly because of a read error. This chain links TRBV5-1 with TRBJ2-1; TRBD2 matches at 11 bases. CDR3 length: 15 residues. The germline V gene encodes CDR1 SGHRS and CDR2 YFSETQ. The CDR3 region has the DNA TGCGCCAACAGCTTCATAGCGGGGGGGCCAGATGAGCAGTTCTTC. It yields the protein CANSFIAGGPDEQFF.

The V and J genes are TRBV6-2 or TRBV6-3 and TRBJ1-1; a possible D gene is TRBD1 (5 bases). The CDR3 is 13 residues long. V gave up 2 bases and J gave up 8 bases, with 12 bases separating them. From germline, CDR1 is MNHEY and CDR2 SVGEGT. CDR3 coding DNA: TGTGCCAGCAGTTACGCGGGCCGGGGGGAAGCTTTCTTT. Protein sequence: CASSYAGRGEAFF.

This clonotype has a single count. This chain joins TRBV7-9 and TRBJ2-3; D is perhaps TRBD1 (5 bases). The CDR3 runs 16 residues. The V and J ends lost 2 bases and 1 base respectively, with 13 bases between them. Germline values: CDR1 SEHNR, CDR2 FQNEAQ (reference sequence). The chain's CDR3 is CASSLSAGSGTDTQYF. The CDR3 bases are TGTGCCAGCAGCTTATCCGCAGGGTCTGGCACAGATACGCAGTATTTT.

The chain has TRBV7-2 and TRBJ2-5; maybe TRBD2 (6 bases). Germline CDR1 and CDR2: SGHTA and FQGNSA. The CDR3 covers 13 residues. V was cut by 1 base and J by 4 bases, with 7 bases left in between. The CDR3 DNA follows: TGTGCCAGCAGCTTAGGGAGGGTAGAGACCCAGTACTTC. Its protein product is CASSLGRVETQYF.

The chain recombines TRBV5-1 with TRBJ2-1; 7 nucleotides align to TRBD1. The CDR3 is 15 amino acids. With V trimmed by 0 bases and J by 6 bases, 6 bases remained unmatched. Germline-derived CDR1 and CDR2 are SGHRS and YFSETQ. The CDR3 spells CASSLGATGVNEQFF. CDR3 DNA: TGCGCCAGCAGCTTGGGCGCCACAGGGGTCAATGAGCAGTTCTTC.

This clonotype was found a few times. J is TRBJ1-2 and V is TRBV27, with a tentative D call TRBD1 (5 bases). The germline V gene has CDR1 MNHEY and CDR2 SMNVEV (reference sequence). V lost 5 bases, J lost 2 bases, and 12 bases lay in between. The CDR3 has 14 residues. The CDR3 loop reads CASSPLRQNYGYTF. In nucleotides, the CDR3 is TGTGCCAGCAGTCCCCTAAGACAGAACTATGGCTACACCTTC.

The chain employs TRBV7-9 and TRBJ2-3; D is unclear. From germline, CDR1 is SEHNR and CDR2 FQNEAQ (reference sequence). This CDR3 has 17 residues. V gave up 0 bases and J gave up 1 base, with 14 bases separating them. The CDR3 reads CASSLAGALLGTDTQYF. The CDR3 nucleotides are TGTGCCAGCAGCTTAGCCGGAGCCCTCCTTGGCACAGATACGCAGTATTTT.

J is TRBJ2-3 and V is TRBV27; 8 nucleotides agree with TRBD2. The germline CDR1 and CDR2 sequences are MNHEY and SMNVEV (reference sequence). This CDR3 is built from 17 residues. Germline trimming cut 0 bases from V and 2 bases from J; bases unmatched to any gene: 7. The CDR3 protein is CASSLSFAGGNTDTQYF. Here the CDR3 DNA reads TGTGCCAGCAGTTTATCGTTTGCGGGGGGAAACACAGATACGCAGTATTTT.

The chain recombines TRBV7-2 with TRBJ1-4, with D tentatively TRBD1 (5 bases). This CDR3 spans 17 amino acids. Germline V gene data show CDR1 as SGHTA and CDR2 as FQGNSA. Deletions cut 2 bases from V and 4 bases from J, with 17 bases between. This CDR3 is CASSLLGDPRLNEKLFF. The CDR3 DNA is TGTGCCAGCAGCTTATTAGGGGACCCCCGACTTAATGAAAAACTGTTTTTT.

The rearrangement uses TRBV7-2 and TRBJ1-6; tentative D call: TRBD1 (6 bases). The V end lost 1 base, the J end lost 7 bases, and 11 bases lay between the germline ends. Germline CDR1 reads SGHTA; CDR2 reads FQGNSA. This CDR3 has 15 amino acids. CDR3 protein: CASSLGYRVNSPLHF. In DNA, the CDR3 is TGTGCCAGCAGCTTAGGTTACAGGGTGAATTCACCCCTCCACTTT.

The sample holds a few counts of this clonotype. J is TRBJ2-7 and V is TRBV20-1; D may be TRBD1 (6 bases). This CDR3 has 12 residues. Germline lookup yields CDR1 DFQATT and CDR2 SNEGSKA (reference sequence). V shed 8 bases and J shed 1 base, with 12 bases lying between them. The CDR3: CSWGRLSYEQYF. The CDR3, as DNA: TGCAGTTGGGGGCGACTTTCCTACGAGCAGTACTTC.

The DNA for the CDR3 is TGTGCCAGCAGCGAGACTAGCGGAGACAACAATGAGCAGTTCTTC. This sequence encodes CASSETSGDNNEQFF. V usage is TRBV9 and J usage is TRBJ2-1, with 9 bases fitting TRBD2. CDR3 length: 15 residues. Germline V gives CDR1 SGDLS, CDR2 YYNGEE. The V and J ends lost 3 bases and 5 bases, in that order; junction bases with no gene match: 6. Drawing the rest from reference TRBV9 and TRBJ2-1, the complete variable domain is DSGVTQTPKHLITATGQRVTLRCSPRSGDLSVYWYQQSLDQGLQFLIQYYNGEERAKGNILERFSAQQFPDLHSELNLSSLELGDSALYFCASSETSGDNNEQFFGPGTRLTVL.

The rearrangement links TRBV27 to TRBJ2-1, with 9 bases aligning to TRBD2. Per germline, CDR1 MNHEY and CDR2 SMNVEV (reference sequence). CDR3 length equals 20 residues. With V trimmed by 8 bases and J by 0 bases, 20 bases remained unmatched. The CDR3 DNA follows: TGTGCCAGCTCCCCGGGGGGAGGACTAGCGACTCGTAACTCCTACAATGAGCAGTTCTTC. It translates to CASSPGGGLATRNSYNEQFF.

Of note for this clonotype: An end of the junction does not agree with germline; a read error may underlie this. The CDR3 loop reads CGVGRALAGVRGNTQYF. The CDR3 bases are TGCGGCGTTGGGCGAGCCCTAGCGGGGGTGCGCGGGAATACGCAGTATTTT. V gene TRBV29-1 combines with J gene TRBJ2-3, with 10 bases matching TRBD2. Germline V gives CDR1 SQVTM, CDR2 ANQGSEA. The CDR3 length is 17 residues.

The chain couples TRBV20-1 to TRBJ1-2; D unresolved. The CDR3 has 13 residues. Germline CDR1 reads DFQATT; CDR2 reads SNEGSKA (reference sequence). V was trimmed by 0 bases and J by 2 bases, leaving 7 bases between them. The CDR3 DNA follows: TGCAGTGCTAGAGATGACGAAAACTATGGCTACACCTTC. This encodes CSARDDENYGYTF.

The gene calls are TRBV7-2 and TRBJ2-3; D perhaps matches TRBD1 (6 bases). The CDR3 totals 15 residues. Germline V gene lookup returns CDR1 SGHTA and CDR2 FQGNSA. The V end was cut by 3 bases, the J end by 0 bases, with 10 bases between. The CDR3 DNA sequence: TGTGCCAGCAGCTTCGACAGGCATAGCACAGATACGCAGTATTTT. It is translated as CASSFDRHSTDTQYF.

This chain joins TRBV18 and TRBJ1-5; D gene uncertain. This CDR3 has 10 residues. Germline V lookup: CDR1 KGHSH, CDR2 LQKENI. V was shortened by 9 bases and J by 4 bases, with 4 bases between the two germline ends. The CDR3 DNA sequence: TGTGCCAGTCAAAATCAGCCCCAGCATTTT. Translation gives CASQNQPQHF.

A single count supports this clonotype. V gene TRBV13 combines with J gene TRBJ2-5; 8 bases fit TRBD1. Germline-derived CDR1 and CDR2 are PRHDT and FYEKMQ (reference sequence). This CDR3 is built from 15 residues. The junction had 12 bases not matched to a gene; V was cut back by 8 bases and J by 4 bases. Here the CDR3 DNA reads TGTGCCAGCGGCCCCTCAACAGGGGGGCCAGAGACCCAGTACTTC. The encoded protein is CASGPSTGGPETQYF.

The chain uses TRBV6-6 and TRBJ1-5; possibly TRBD1 for D (6 bases). V gave up 8 bases and J gave up 0 bases, with 20 bases separating them. The CDR3 length is 17 residues. Germline CDR1 MNHNY, CDR2 SVGAGI (reference sequence). CDR3 nucleotide sequence: TGTGCCAGCCTCCAGGGGCAGGGAGTTGGTAGCAATCAGCCCCAGCATTTT. Its translation: CASLQGQGVGSNQPQHF.

The V gene is TRBV9, the J gene TRBJ1-2; no reliable D call. This CDR3 is built from 13 residues. Germline loops: CDR1 SGDLS, CDR2 YYNGEE. V was pared by 0 bases and J by 7 bases, with 10 bases between. Here the CDR3 DNA reads TGTGCCAGCAGCGTAGCACCAGGTGCTGGCTACACCTTC. Translating gives CASSVAPGAGYTF.

This clonotype was found a few times. This sequence joins TRBV29-1 and TRBJ2-1, with 8 bases lining up with TRBD2. The V gene's germline CDR1 is SQVTM and CDR2 ANQGSEA. The CDR3 sequence is 13 residues long. J lost 6 bases, V lost 3 bases, and 4 bases had no gene match. The CDR3 DNA is TGCAGCGTTGACGCGGGGGGAGGCAATGAGCAGTTCTTC. The encoded protein is CSVDAGGGNEQFF.

The chain recombines TRBV29-1 with TRBJ2-1; 7 bases are a match to TRBD2. After removal of 7 bases from V and 0 bases from J, the junction contained 12 bases not matched to a gene. CDR1 is SQVTM and CDR2 is ANQGSEA in the germline V gene. The CDR3 is made up of 16 amino acids. Here the CDR3 reads CSAYPGGGNSYNEQFF. The DNA of the CDR3 is TGCAGCGCCTACCCTGGCGGGGGTAACTCCTACAATGAGCAGTTCTTC.